The 17 T cell receptor beta chains in this list originate from one sample, sequenced in a study of shared clonotypes between healthy human individuals. Clones were read by immunoSEQ multiplex PCR, and TCRdb kept only the in-frame ones, dropping some. The sample lists about 480,000 clones, 70% to 80% occurring once. The sample taken for sequencing was PBMCs. These receptor sequences come from a woman in her thirties or forties in good health. Some clones in this sample may be carry-over from other donors' samples.

The chain joins TRBV4-1 to TRBJ1-1; D possibly corresponds to TRBD1 (5 bases). In germline, CDR1 is MGHRA, CDR2 YSYEKL. V lost 0 bases and J lost 3, with 8 bases in between. CDR3 length equals 14 residues. CDR3 nucleotide sequence: TGCGCCAGCAGCCAAGATATACAGGACACTGAAGCTTTCTTT. Its protein is CASSQDIQDTEAFF.

V usage is TRBV19 and J usage is TRBJ1-5; D is perhaps TRBD1 (6 bases). CDR3 length: 16 residues. Trimming cost V 7 bases and J 6 bases, with 22 bases left between them. Germline loops: CDR1 LNHDA, CDR2 SQIVND (reference sequence). CDR3 region: CASTFGGGRRSQPQHF. As DNA, the CDR3 is TGTGCCAGTACCTTCGGGGGGGGCAGGAGATCTCAGCCCCAGCATTTT.

The gene calls are TRBV7-2 and TRBJ2-3; maybe TRBD1 (6 bases). V was shortened by 5 bases and J by 6 bases, with 15 bases between the two germline ends. The CDR3 is 14 amino acids. The germline V gene encodes CDR1 SGHTA and CDR2 FQGNSA. CDR3 DNA: TGTGCCAGCAGCAGAGGACAGCCCTCGGATACGCAGTATTTT. This sequence encodes CASSRGQPSDTQYF. The whole variable domain, filled in from reference TRBV7-2 and TRBJ2-3, reads GAGVSQSPSNKVTEKGKDVELRCDPISGHTALYWYRQSLGQGLEFLIYFQGNSAPDKSGLPSDRFSAERTGGSVSTLTIQRTQQEDSAVYLCASSRGQPSDTQYFGPGTRLTVL.

The J gene is TRBJ2-1, the V gene TRBV21-1; TRBD1, the table's D call, lacks a check against the DNA. TRBV21-1 is an annotated pseudogene. The CDR3 consists of 24 residues. CDR3 in DNA: TGTGCCAGCAGCAGCTCGGGGACAGACCCCGCATCGTACCTAGGAGAATCCAACCACAATGAGCAGTTCTTC. Its translation is CASSSSGTDPASYLGESNHNEQFF.

The chain couples TRBV28 to TRBJ2-5; the D gene is possibly TRBD2 (6 bases). This CDR3 spans 14 amino acids. Germline lookup yields CDR1 MDHEN and CDR2 SYDVKM. Trimming stripped 5 bases from V and 7 bases from J, with 17 bases between. The CDR3 reads CASSPTGERGTQYF. In nucleotides, the CDR3 is TGTGCCAGCAGTCCTACGGGAGAAAGGGGGACCCAGTACTTC.

The V gene is TRBV5-4, the J gene TRBJ2-5; 8 nucleotides align to TRBD1. The CDR3 consists of 15 residues. The V and J ends lost 4 bases and 5 bases, in that order; junction bases with no gene match: 10. Germline assignment: CDR1 SGHNT and CDR2 YYREEE (reference sequence). In nucleotides, the CDR3 is TGTGCCAGCAGCACCGGACAGGGTGGGCTCGAGACCCAGTACTTC. It is translated as CASSTGQGGLETQYF.

The gene calls are TRBV28 and TRBJ1-6, with 8 bases lining up with TRBD1. The trim removed 2 bases at V and 8 bases at J, leaving 2 bases unmatched. Germline values: CDR1 MDHEN, CDR2 SYDVKM. The CDR3 contains 14 residues. CDR3 residues: CASSLQGAHSPLHF. CDR3 nucleotide sequence: TGTGCCAGCAGTTTACAGGGGGCGCATTCACCCCTCCACTTT.

The rearrangement joins TRBV4-3 to TRBJ2-1; 8 bases match TRBD1. Losses at the gene ends were 2 bases for V and 0 bases for J; bases not matched to a gene: 15. This CDR3 has 20 residues. The germline V gene has CDR1 LGHNA and CDR2 YSLEER. The CDR3 protein is CASSQHLGQGRTSSYNEQFF. The CDR3 DNA follows: TGCGCCAGCAGCCAACACTTAGGACAGGGACGGACCAGCTCCTACAATGAGCAGTTCTTC.

This clone has more than one count but fewer than ten. The rearrangement links TRBV30 to TRBJ1-5; D unclear. Trimming pared 3 bases from V and 11 bases from J, leaving 14 bases between. In germline, CDR1 is GTSNPN, CDR2 SVGIG (reference sequence). CDR3 size: 12 residues. The CDR3 nucleotides read TGTGCCTGGAGCGGTCCCGATGGGGCCCAGCATTTT. This codes for CAWSGPDGAQHF.

The J gene is TRBJ1-4, the V gene TRBV30, with D hard to call. This CDR3 spans 10 amino acids. Trimming cost V 3 bases and J 5 bases, with 1 base left between them. CDR1 and CDR2 (germline): GTSNPN, SVGIG (reference sequence). In nucleotides, the CDR3 is TGTGCCTGGAGCAATGAAAAACTGTTTTTT. This encodes CAWSNEKLFF.

This clone was picked up a small number of times. The rearrangement joins TRBV5-1 to TRBJ2-7, with D hard to call. The germline CDR1 and CDR2 sequences are SGHRS and YFSETQ. This CDR3 has 15 residues. V was pared by 0 bases and J by 2 bases, with 12 bases between. The CDR3 loop is CASSLGSGKTYEQYF. In DNA form, the CDR3 reads TGCGCCAGCAGCTTGGGTTCCGGAAAAACCTACGAGCAGTACTTC.

The V gene is TRBV5-6, the J gene TRBJ1-3; D is undetermined. CDR1 and CDR2 (germline): SGHDT, YYEEEE. The CDR3 contains 13 residues. The germline V and J ends were trimmed by 4 bases and 2 bases, with 7 bases remaining between them. The CDR3 DNA reads TGTGCCAGCAGCGACGGTCCTGGAAACACCATATATTTT. Protein product: CASSDGPGNTIYF.

V is TRBV5-1 and J is TRBJ1-2, with 10 bases fitting TRBD1. Germline CDR1 SGHRS, CDR2 YFSETQ. The CDR3 is 16 residues long. Trimming at V came to 4 bases and at J to 0 bases, leaving 6 bases not matched to a gene. CDR3 sequence (DNA): TGCGCCAGCAGCCCGACAGGGGGCGGAACTAACTATGGCTACACCTTC. Residues: CASSPTGGGTNYGYTF. The entire variable domain, with the rest obtained from reference TRBV5-1 and TRBJ1-2, is as follows: KAGVTQTPRYLIKTRGQQVTLSCSPISGHRSVSWYQQTPGQGLQFLFEYFSETQRNKGNFPGRFSGRQFSNSRSEMNVSTLELGDSALYLCASSPTGGGTNYGYTFGSGTRLTVV.

In this sample, this clone turned up once. V and J are TRBV7-8 and TRBJ2-1; no reliable D call. The CDR3 covers 14 residues. The ends were cut back, 0 bases at V and 8 bases at J, with 11 bases in the middle. The germline V gene encodes CDR1 SGHVS and CDR2 FQNEAQ. The CDR3: CASSLAPRGDEQFF. In nucleotides, the CDR3 is TGTGCCAGCAGCTTAGCACCCCGAGGCGATGAGCAGTTCTTC.

The genes are TRBV4-2 and TRBJ1-3; D gene uncertain. The CDR3 extends over 16 amino acids. CDR1 is LGHNA and CDR2 is YNFKEQ in the germline V gene. V was clipped by 1 base and J by 0 bases, with 10 bases between them. CDR3 sequence: CASSQGPRISGNTIYF. In DNA form, the CDR3 reads TGTGCCAGCAGCCAAGGACCCAGGATCTCTGGAAACACCATATATTTT.

The CDR3 protein is CASSLGGGDTEAFF. The CDR3 coding sequence is TGTGCCAGCAGCTTGGGGGGTGGCGACACTGAAGCTTTCTTT. The gene calls are TRBV11-3 and TRBJ1-1; maybe TRBD1 (5 bases). Germline lookup yields CDR1 SGHNT and CDR2 YENEEA. Trimming shortened V by 3 bases and J by 3 bases, and 11 bases separated the two germline ends. The CDR3 is 14 residues long.

The J gene is TRBJ2-3, the V gene TRBV5-4; TRBD2 matches 10 bases. The CDR3 extends over 19 amino acids. V gave up 4 bases and J gave up 0 bases; unmatched junction bases: 14. The germline V gene has CDR1 SGHNT and CDR2 YYREEE (reference sequence). The CDR3 loop is CASSRGLAGDPASTDTQYF. CDR3 sequence (DNA): TGTGCCAGCAGCCGGGGGCTAGCGGGAGACCCGGCTAGCACAGATACGCAGTATTTT.